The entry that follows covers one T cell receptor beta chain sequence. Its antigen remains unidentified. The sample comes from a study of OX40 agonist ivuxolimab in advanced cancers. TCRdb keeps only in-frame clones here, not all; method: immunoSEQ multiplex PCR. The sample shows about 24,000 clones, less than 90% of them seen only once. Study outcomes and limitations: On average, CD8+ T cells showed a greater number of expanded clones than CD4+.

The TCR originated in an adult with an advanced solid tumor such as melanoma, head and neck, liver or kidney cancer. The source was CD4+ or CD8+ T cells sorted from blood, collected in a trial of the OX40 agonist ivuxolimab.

CDR3 amino acids: CASSLMSYGYTF. DNA of the CDR3: TGTGCCAGCAGCTTAATGTCCTATGGCTACACCTTC. The J gene is TRBJ1-2, the V gene TRBV7-2, with D unresolved. Per the germline V gene, CDR1 is SGHTA and CDR2 is FQGNSA. V was shortened by 2 bases and J by 4 bases, with 5 bases between the two germline ends. CDR3 length equals 12 residues.